These 18 T cell receptor beta chains came from one sample sequenced in a study of T-cell reconstitution after alpha-beta-depleted transplantation in children. Unique molecular identifiers were used to barcode this TCRbeta library. TCRdb reprocessed the PCR reads via MiXCR and lists one record per CDR3 protein. Among roughly 150,000 distinct CDR3 sequences listed, around 10% were seen once. Sequencing used PBMCs, obtained before TCRalphabeta/CD19-depleted stem cell transplant. All receptors derive from a boy aged 2 to 9 with acute myeloid leukemia, due to receive a stem cell transplant.

This clonotype was found many times. The gene calls are TRBV11-3 and TRBJ2-7; TRBD1 matches 7 bases. There are 15 residues in the CDR3. Germline V lookup: CDR1 SGHNT, CDR2 YENEEA. Trimming cost V 5 bases and J 3 bases; bases outside gene matches: 10. The CDR3 region is CASSPSWDRLYEQYV. The CDR3 DNA is TGTGCCAGCAGCCCAAGCTGGGACAGACTCTACGAGCAGTACGTC.

At least ten counts were recorded for this clonotype. This chain links TRBV12-3 or TRBV12-4 with TRBJ2-1; no clear D gene. CDR3 length: 12 residues. Trimming cost V 3 bases and J 6 bases, with 6 bases left between them. CDR3 loop: CASSLDVNEQFF. CDR3 coding DNA: TGTGCCAGCAGTTTGGACGTCAATGAGCAGTTCTTC.

The chain links TRBV2 to TRBJ2-1; 13 bases match TRBD2. J lost 6 bases, V lost 5 bases, and 4 bases had no gene match. The CDR3 totals 15 residues. Germline CDR1 SNHLY, CDR2 FYNNEI. CDR3 sequence (DNA): TGTGCCAGCAGTATGACTAGCGGGGGGTTCAATGAGCAGTTCTTC. Its protein is CASSMTSGGFNEQFF.

Comment on this clonotype: A single base separates this from a much larger clone, so it may be a read error. The CDR3 reads CASSQEASRDNEQSF. The CDR3 DNA sequence: TGCGCCAGCAGCCAAGAGGCTAGCCGAGACAATGAGCAGTCCTTC. The chain recombines TRBV4-1 with TRBJ2-1, with D maybe TRBD2 (5 bases). Germline CDR1 MGHRA, CDR2 YSYEKL. The CDR3 runs 15 residues.

Ten or more counts support this clonotype. This sequence joins TRBV13 and TRBJ2-3; D might be TRBD2 (5 bases). The germline V and J ends were trimmed by 5 bases and 5 bases, with 14 bases remaining between them. CDR1 is PRHDT, CDR2 FYEKMQ, per germline (reference sequence). The CDR3 extends over 14 amino acids. The CDR3 DNA reads as TGTGCCAGCAGCCCCGGCGGGTTTGGAGATACGCAGTATTTT. This gives the protein CASSPGGFGDTQYF.

The chain has TRBV6-2 or TRBV6-3 and TRBJ1-5; 8 bases fit TRBD1. The CDR3 is 16 residues long. Germline V CDR1 and CDR2: MNHEY, SVGEGT. V trimming: 6 bases; J trimming: 3 bases; junction bases outside the gene matches: 10. CDR3 coding DNA: TGTGCCAGCAGACCCCCGGGACAGGAGTACAATCAGCCCCAGCATTTT. It is translated as CASRPPGQEYNQPQHF.

This clonotype was recorded at least ten times. V gene TRBV29-1 combines with J gene TRBJ2-5, with 7 bases aligning to TRBD2. CDR3 length: 13 residues. Losses at the gene ends were 3 bases for V and 5 bases for J; bases not matched to a gene: 6. Germline-derived CDR1 and CDR2 are SQVTM and ANQGSEA. CDR3 in amino acids: CSVEPTLAETQYF. The CDR3 DNA is TGCAGCGTTGAGCCGACACTAGCGGAGACCCAGTACTTC.

This clonotype has a handful of counts. The CDR3 DNA reads as TGTGCCAGCAGCCCTCCCCTCCGGACAGAGGGGGAAAACATTCAGTACTTC. This gives the protein CASSPPLRTEGENIQYF. This rearrangement joins TRBV7-9 to TRBJ2-4, with D possibly being TRBD1 (6 bases). In germline, CDR1 is SEHNR, CDR2 FQNEAQ (reference sequence). V gave up 5 bases and J gave up 5 bases, with 22 bases separating them. The CDR3 covers 17 residues.

This clonotype was seen ten or more times. The chain couples TRBV10-3 to TRBJ2-1; 11 nucleotides align to TRBD1. This CDR3 spans 17 amino acids. Germline V lookup: CDR1 ENHRY, CDR2 SYGVKD. Unmatched junction bases numbered 9, after V lost 4 bases and J lost 4 bases. DNA for the CDR3: TGTGCCATCAGTGCGGGACAGGGGGTCACTAGGTACAATGAGCAGTTCTTC. Amino acids: CAISAGQGVTRYNEQFF.

In this sample, this clonotype turned up a few times. The rearrangement joins TRBV18 to TRBJ1-2; the match to TRBD1 covers 8 bases. This CDR3 has 16 residues. J gave up 8 bases and V 3 bases, and 14 bases lay outside the gene matches. Germline CDR1 and CDR2: KGHSH and LQKENI. The CDR3 here is CASSPNPWTGSGGYTF. The CDR3 coding sequence is TGTGCCAGCTCACCTAACCCTTGGACAGGGTCAGGAGGCTACACCTTC.

This clonotype was counted many times. V gene TRBV7-2 combines with J gene TRBJ2-7; weak D call: TRBD2 (5 bases). This CDR3 spans 13 amino acids. Trimming removed 2 bases from V and 4 bases from J, with 9 bases in between. CDR1 and CDR2 (germline): SGHTA, FQGNSA. The CDR3 here is CASSLSSSYEQYF. For the CDR3, the DNA is TGTGCCAGCAGCTTATCTAGCTCTTACGAGCAGTACTTC.

This clonotype has a count of ten or more. This chain uses TRBV11-2 with TRBJ1-1; possible D gene TRBD1, 6 bases. Per germline, CDR1 SGHAT and CDR2 FQNNGV. The CDR3 spans 15 residues. V was pared by 5 bases and J by 1 base, with 14 bases between. CDR3 DNA sequence: TGTGCCAGCAGCCCTGTTCGGGGGGCGAACACTGAAGCTTTCTTT. Protein product: CASSPVRGANTEAFF.

A word on this clonotype: A single base separates this from a much larger clone, so it may be a read error. The chain is built from TRBV6-5 and TRBJ1-1; D gene ambiguous. V lost 0 bases to trimming and J lost 10 bases, with 15 bases between them. The germline gives CDR1 MNHEY, CDR2 SVGAGI. The CDR3 runs to 14 residues. This CDR3 reads CASSYSGRILIAFF. The CDR3 nucleotides read TGTGCCAGCAGTTACTCAGGACGGATCCTAATAGCTTTCTTT.

This clonotype occurred many times. This chain joins TRBV3-1 and TRBJ1-3; D unclear. V shed 5 bases and J shed 3 bases, with 14 bases lying between them. The CDR3 runs 15 residues. The V gene's germline CDR1 is LGHDT and CDR2 YNNKEL (reference sequence). CDR3 sequence reads: CASSSDPGSGNTIYF. The CDR3 nucleotides read TGTGCCAGCAGCTCGGACCCTGGAAGTGGAAACACCATATATTTT.

Ten or more counts support this clonotype. This rearrangement joins TRBV6-5 to TRBJ1-2; 10 bases fit TRBD1. The CDR3 has 13 amino acids. Unmatched junction bases numbered 1, after V lost 2 bases and J lost 7 bases. The V gene's germline CDR1 is MNHEY and CDR2 SVGAGI. The CDR3 bases are TGTGCCAGCAGTTACGGGGACAGGGGTGGCTACACCTTC. Translated: CASSYGDRGGYTF.

This clonotype was recorded at least ten times. This chain uses TRBV5-1 with TRBJ2-1; 15 bases are a match to TRBD2. The trim removed 4 bases at V and 9 bases at J, leaving 5 bases unmatched. The CDR3 is 15 amino acids. Germline-derived CDR1 and CDR2 are SGHRS and YFSETQ. CDR3: CASSGGTSGGIEQFF. CDR3 nucleotides: TGCGCCAGCAGCGGAGGGACTAGCGGGGGGATTGAGCAGTTCTTC.

The sample holds many counts of this clonotype. V is TRBV20-1 and J is TRBJ2-7; 9 bases agree with TRBD2. Trimming took 0 bases from V and 4 from J; bases not matched to a gene: 31. Germline loops: CDR1 DFQATT, CDR2 SNEGSKA (reference sequence). The CDR3 has 23 amino acids. CDR3 residues: CSARDQVPLTGLALGLRGYEQYF. In DNA form, the CDR3 reads TGCAGTGCTAGAGATCAGGTCCCCCTAACGGGACTAGCTTTGGGCCTTCGTGGTTACGAGCAGTACTTC.

The V call is TRBV28, the J call TRBJ2-7; the D is unclear. Trimming removed 4 bases from V and 5 bases from J, with 12 bases in between. The germline V gene encodes CDR1 MDHEN and CDR2 SYDVKM. This CDR3 spans 13 amino acids. CDR3 in DNA: TGTGCCAGCAGTTCGCCCAGTTGGAACGAGCAGTACGTC. It encodes CASSSPSWNEQYV.